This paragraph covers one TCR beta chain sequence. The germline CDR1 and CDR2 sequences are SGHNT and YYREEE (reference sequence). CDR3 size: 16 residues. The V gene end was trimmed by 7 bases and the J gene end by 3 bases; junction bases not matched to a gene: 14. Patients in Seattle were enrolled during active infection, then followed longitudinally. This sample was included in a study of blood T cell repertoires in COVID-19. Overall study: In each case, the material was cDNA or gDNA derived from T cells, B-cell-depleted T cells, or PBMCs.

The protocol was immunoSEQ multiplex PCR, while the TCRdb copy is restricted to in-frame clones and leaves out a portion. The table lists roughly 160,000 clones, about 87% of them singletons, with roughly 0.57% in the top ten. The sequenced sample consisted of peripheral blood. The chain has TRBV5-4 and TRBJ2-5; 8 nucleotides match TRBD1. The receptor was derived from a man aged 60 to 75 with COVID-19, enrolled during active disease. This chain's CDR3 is CASQKVGGQGEETQYF. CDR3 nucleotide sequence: TGTGCCAGCCAAAAGGTCGGAGGACAGGGTGAAGAGACCCAGTACTTC. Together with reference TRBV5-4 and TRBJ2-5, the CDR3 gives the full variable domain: ETGVTQSPTHLIKTRGQQVTLRCSSQSGHNTVSWYQQALGQGPQFIFQYYREEENGRGNFPPRFSGLQFPNYSSELNVNALELDDSALYLCASQKVGGQGEETQYFGPGTRLLVL.